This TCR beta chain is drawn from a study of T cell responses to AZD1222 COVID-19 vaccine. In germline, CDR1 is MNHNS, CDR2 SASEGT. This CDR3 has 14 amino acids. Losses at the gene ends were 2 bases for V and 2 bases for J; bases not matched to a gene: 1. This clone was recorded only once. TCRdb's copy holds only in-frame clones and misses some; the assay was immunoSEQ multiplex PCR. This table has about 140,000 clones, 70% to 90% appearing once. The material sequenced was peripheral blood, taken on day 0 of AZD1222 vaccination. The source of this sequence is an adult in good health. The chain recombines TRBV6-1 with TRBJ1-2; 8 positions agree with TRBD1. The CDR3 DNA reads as TGTGCCAGCAGTGAACAGGGGGCCAACTATGGCTACACCTTC. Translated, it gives CASSEQGANYGYTF.